Ten or more counts support the clone carrying this TCR beta chain. The antigen remains undetermined. V lost 5 bases, J lost 8 bases, and 15 bases lay in between. The CDR3 contains 13 residues. Per the germline V gene, CDR1 is SGHTA and CDR2 is FQGNSA. This sample was included in a study of early T cells in non-severe SARS-CoV-2 infection. Study at large: The chains were unpaired, and the sequenced material was bulk RNA from unsorted whole blood. Study results and limitations: Using VDJdb, the matching emphasized anti-spike CD8 responses while missing private and CD4 specificities.

Individual cDNA molecules were tagged with unique molecular identifiers, the study reported. TCRdb analysed the 5' RACE reads with MiXCR anew, one entry per CDR3 protein. Of roughly 32,000 distinct CDR3 sequences listed, 9% are singletons. The sequenced sample consisted of whole blood. This receptor was obtained from an adult who was a healthcare worker with PCR-confirmed SARS-CoV-2 infection or an uninfected control (not recorded which). The V call is TRBV7-2, the J call TRBJ1-2; perhaps TRBD1 as D (6 bases). The CDR3 DNA is TGTGCCAGCAGCACGGGGCAGGGGTACGGCTACACCTTC. Residues: CASSTGQGYGYTF.